These T cell receptor beta chains were read from a single sample in a study of T cells in Graves' hyperthyroidism and ophthalmopathy. One entry per CDR3 protein, called by TCRdb with MiXCR from the multiplex PCR reads. The sample holds some 620,000 distinct CDR3 sequences, around 15% seen once. Sequencing was performed on blood. Receptors originate from a woman in her thirties with Graves' hyperthyroidism. CDR3s include the opening cysteine and the closing phenylalanine or tryptophan. A D gene is named only where the DNA matches it firmly. Rows give clone size only sometimes, using once, few, many, or a class for an expanded clone.

d_call j_call v_call clone_size cdr3_length cdr3_aa cdr3_nt
. TRBJ2-2 TRBV6-1 . 15 CASRGQAPNTGELFF TGTGCCAGCAGAGGGCAGGCCCCGAACACCGGGGAGCTGTTTTTT
. TRBJ2-2 TRBV7-2 . 16 CASSQYGGANTGELFF TGTGCCAGCAGCCAATACGGAGGGGCGAACACCGGGGAGCTGTTTTTT
. TRBJ2-1 TRBV10-3 few 13 CAISELVVNEQFF TGTGCCATCAGTGAACTAGTCGTGAATGAGCAGTTCTTC
. TRBJ2-3 TRBV6-1 many 14 CASSYRGLTDTQYF TGTGCCAGCAGTTATAGGGGCCTCACAGATACGCAGTATTTT
TRBD2 TRBJ2-7 TRBV15 many 18 CATSRDPAQGRQREAQYF TGTGCCACCAGCAGAGATCCGGCTCAGGGACGGCAGCGGGAAGCGCAGTACTTC
. TRBJ1-5 TRBV10-2 few 14 CASRRWGSNQPQHF TGCGCCAGCAGAAGGTGGGGTAGCAATCAGCCCCAGCATTTT
TRBD1 TRBJ1-1 TRBV2 many 15 CASRLQGARNTEAFF TGTGCCAGCAGGCTACAGGGGGCGCGGAACACTGAAGCTTTCTTT
. TRBJ2-7 TRBV20-1 few 10 CSARLYEQYF TGCAGTGCACGACTCTACGAGCAGTACTTC
. TRBJ1-3 TRBV6-1 . 14 CASSERDSGNTIYF TGTGCCAGCAGTGAAAGGGACTCTGGAAACACCATATATTTT
. TRBJ2-7 TRBV7-2 many 15 CASSLEGLMDYEQYF TGTGCCAGCAGCTTAGAGGGACTCATGGACTACGAGCAGTACTTC
. TRBJ2-2 TRBV9 . 13 CASRRLNTGELFF TGTGCCAGCAGGCGACTTAACACCGGGGAGCTGTTTTTT
TRBD2 TRBJ2-5 TRBV27 . 15 CATRPGTSGRETQYF TGTGCCACCAGACCCGGGACTAGCGGGAGAGAGACCCAGTACTTC
. TRBJ2-1 TRBV20-1 many 13 CSAAAGVRNEQFF TGCAGTGCAGCCGCTGGGGTTAGGAATGAGCAGTTCTTC
TRBD1 TRBJ1-5 TRBV20-1 . 12 CSVIQGDQPQHF TGCAGTGTTATCCAGGGGGATCAGCCCCAGCATTTT
. TRBJ2-3 TRBV30 many 13 CAWTRPVTDTQYF TGTGCCTGGACCCGACCCGTCACAGATACGCAGTATTTT
TRBD1 TRBJ2-3 TRBV7-9 . 13 CAYRDRATDTQYF TGTGCCTATCGGGACAGGGCCACAGATACGCAGTATTTT
. TRBJ2-3 TRBV2 few 12 CASSEWQDTQYF TGTGCCAGCAGTGAATGGCAAGATACGCAGTATTTT
. TRBJ2-5 TRBV9 many 13 CASSVGGRETQYF TGTGCCAGCAGCGTAGGGGGACGGGAGACCCAGTACTTC
TRBD2 TRBJ2-3 TRBV7-9 many 12 CASSSGTSAQYF TGTGCCAGCAGTTCTGGGACTAGCGCGCAGTATTTT
TRBD2 TRBJ2-7 TRBV18 . 16 CASSPSTSGGSYEQYF TGTGCCAGCTCACCATCGACTAGCGGGGGCTCCTACGAGCAGTACTTC
. TRBJ1-2 TRBV6-1 few 12 CASRSPEEGYTF TGTGCCAGCAGGAGTCCCGAGGAGGGCTACACCTTC
TRBD2 TRBJ2-1 TRBV29-1 many 13 CSARDGGINEQFF TGCAGCGCCCGGGACGGGGGGATCAATGAGCAGTTCTTC
. TRBJ2-1 TRBV12-5 . 11 CASGLRNEQFF TGTGCTAGTGGTTTGCGAAATGAGCAGTTCTTC
. TRBJ1-1 TRBV29-1 many 13 CSVVGELDTEAFF TGCAGCGTTGTCGGGGAGTTGGACACTGAAGCTTTCTTT
TRBD2 TRBJ2-7 TRBV28 many 15 CASSRSGTLSYEQYF TGTGCCAGCAGCCGTAGCGGGACTCTCTCCTACGAGCAGTACTTC
TRBD1 TRBJ1-1 TRBV20-1 . 13 CSARGTADTEAFF TGCAGTGCTAGGGGGACAGCGGACACTGAAGCTTTCTTT